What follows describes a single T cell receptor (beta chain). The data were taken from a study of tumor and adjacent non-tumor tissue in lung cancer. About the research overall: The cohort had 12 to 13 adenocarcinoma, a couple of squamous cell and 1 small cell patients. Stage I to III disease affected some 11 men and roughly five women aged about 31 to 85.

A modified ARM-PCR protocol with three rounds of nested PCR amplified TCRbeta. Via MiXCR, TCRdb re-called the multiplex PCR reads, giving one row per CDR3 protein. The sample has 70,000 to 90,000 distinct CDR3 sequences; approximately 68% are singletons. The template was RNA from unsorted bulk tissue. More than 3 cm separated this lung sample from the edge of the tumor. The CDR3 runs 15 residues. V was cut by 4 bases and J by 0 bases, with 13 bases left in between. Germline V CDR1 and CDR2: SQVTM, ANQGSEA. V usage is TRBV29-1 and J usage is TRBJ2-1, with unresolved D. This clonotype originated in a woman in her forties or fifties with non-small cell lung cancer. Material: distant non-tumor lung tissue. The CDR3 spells CSVGLVGYSYNEQFF. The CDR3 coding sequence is TGCAGCGTTGGTTTGGTGGGGTACTCCTACAATGAGCAGTTCTTC.